This record looks at one T cell receptor beta chain sequence and its context. Antigen: not known. V shed 4 bases and J 2 bases; nucleotides not matched to a gene: 17. The CDR3 length is 19 residues. Germline loops: CDR1 GTSNPN, CDR2 SVGIG (reference sequence). The data were obtained in a study of T cells in Graves' hyperthyroidism and ophthalmopathy. The study, taken as a whole, reports: The majority of expanded thyroid clonotypes above 0.001 also appeared in blood.

There were TCR beta CDR3 regions amplified from RNA transcripts. During a first-round RT-PCR of the TCR CDR3, the HTBI primer set was used. TCRdb called the multiplex PCR reads again in MiXCR, with one record for every CDR3 protein. The table lists approximately 360,000 distinct CDR3 sequences, less than 20% of them singletons. The sequenced sample consisted of blood. The TCR comes from a woman in her late teens or twenties with Graves' hyperthyroidism that later progressed to Graves' ophthalmopathy. This rearrangement joins TRBV30 to TRBJ2-1; the match to TRBD2 covers 10 bases. CDR3 sequence: CAWKGLFPIAGGTYNEQFF. The CDR3 coding sequence is TGTGCCTGGAAAGGGCTCTTCCCCATAGCGGGAGGAACCTACAATGAGCAGTTCTTC.